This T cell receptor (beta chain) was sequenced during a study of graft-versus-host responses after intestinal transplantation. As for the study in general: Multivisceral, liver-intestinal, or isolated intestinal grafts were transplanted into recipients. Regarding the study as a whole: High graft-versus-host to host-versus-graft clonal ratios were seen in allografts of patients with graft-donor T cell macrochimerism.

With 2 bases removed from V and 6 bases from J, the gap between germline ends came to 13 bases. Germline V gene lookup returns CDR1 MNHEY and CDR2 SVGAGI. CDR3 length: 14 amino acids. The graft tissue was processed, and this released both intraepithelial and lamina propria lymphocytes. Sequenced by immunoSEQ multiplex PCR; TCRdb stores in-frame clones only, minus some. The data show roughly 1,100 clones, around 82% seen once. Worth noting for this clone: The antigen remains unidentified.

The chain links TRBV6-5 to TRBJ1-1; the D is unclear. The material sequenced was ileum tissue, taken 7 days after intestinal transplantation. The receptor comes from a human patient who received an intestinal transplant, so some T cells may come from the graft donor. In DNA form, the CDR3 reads TGTGCCAGCAGTTACGGCGCACCTGGCGCTGAAGCTTTCTTT. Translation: CASSYGAPGAEAFF.